Sequencing of this T cell receptor (beta chain) was carried out in a study of blood T cell repertoires in COVID-19. Only in-frame clones appear in the TCRdb table, and some are missing; sequencing was by immunoSEQ multiplex PCR. The table shows 310,000 or so clones, with approximately 90% occurring only once. CDR1 and CDR2 from the germline V gene are SGHKS and YYEKEE (reference sequence). Between the trimmed V and J ends, which lost 0 bases and 8 bases, there was a span of 14 bases. This CDR3 spans 15 amino acids. This TCR was recovered from a woman aged 25 to 39 who had recovered from COVID-19. V gene TRBV5-5 combines with J gene TRBJ1-4; maybe TRBD1 (5 bases). The sequenced sample consisted of PBMCs or T cells enriched from blood (not recorded which). As DNA, the CDR3 is TGTGCCAGCAGCTTGGGGGCGGGGGAGCAGGAAAAACTGTTTTTT. Translated, it gives CASSLGAGEQEKLFF.